A single sample gave rise to the 11 T cell receptor beta chains below, sequenced in a study of blood T cell repertoires in COVID-19. TCRdb's table, derived via immunoSEQ multiplex PCR, lists solely in-frame clones and lacks some. The sample includes around 300,000 clones, 86% of them seen just once. The sequenced sample was PBMCs or T cells enriched from blood (not recorded which). The source of these receptors is a woman between 18 and 29 years old who had recovered from COVID-19.

This clone was observed a handful of times. The chain employs TRBV27 and TRBJ1-1, with 10 bases fitting TRBD1. V dropped 5 bases and J dropped 3; count of bases not matched to a gene: 12. There are 17 residues in the CDR3. The V gene's germline CDR1 is MNHEY and CDR2 SMNVEV (reference sequence). The CDR3 region is CASSPPGQGNVDTEAFF. The CDR3 bases are TGTGCCAGCAGTCCACCGGGACAGGGGAATGTTGACACTGAAGCTTTCTTT.

The chain joins TRBV7-3 to TRBJ2-3; D not resolved. Germline V gene sequence: CDR1 SGHTA, CDR2 FQGTGA. This CDR3 spans 14 amino acids. Trimming took 2 bases from V and 3 from J, leaving 9 bases between them. The CDR3 DNA reads TGTGCCAGCAGCTTATTACCGCGGACAGATACGCAGTATTTT. Its translation: CASSLLPRTDTQYF.

The chain carries TRBV6-1 and TRBJ2-1; a possible D gene is TRBD1 (7 bases). CDR1 MNHNS and CDR2 SASEGT come from the germline V gene. Trimming left V 3 bases short and J 7 bases short, with 19 bases between. This CDR3 is 16 amino acids long. For the CDR3, the DNA is TGTGCCAGCAGTGATGGGCGGGACAGAAAAGGTAATGAGCAGTTCTTC. Its protein is CASSDGRDRKGNEQFF.

This sequence joins TRBV7-2 and TRBJ2-5; D gene ambiguous. The V gene lost 9 bases and the J gene lost 2 bases, with 16 bases spanning the gap. The CDR3 extends over 14 amino acids. Germline V CDR1 and CDR2: SGHTA, FQGNSA. DNA for the CDR3: TGTGCCAGTAAGAGGTCAGCATCTCAAGAGACCCAGTACTTC. Translating it yields CASKRSASQETQYF.

CDR3 coding DNA: TGTGCCAGCAGTGAACACAGGGGATCCGGAAACACCATATATTTT. Its translation: CASSEHRGSGNTIYF. The V gene is TRBV2, the J gene TRBJ1-3; 7 bases fit TRBD1. The CDR3 is made up of 15 amino acids. Per the germline V gene, CDR1 is SNHLY and CDR2 is FYNNEI. V trimming: 2 bases; J trimming: 4 bases; junction bases outside the gene matches: 5.

This chain links TRBV15 with TRBJ1-4, with D tentatively TRBD1 (5 bases). The CDR3 covers 15 residues. Germline-derived CDR1 and CDR2 are LNHNV and YYDKDF (reference sequence). Trimming cost V 2 bases and J 5 bases, with 12 bases left between them. The DNA for the CDR3 is TGTGCCACCAGCAGATCCCGGGGGTCGAATGAAAAACTGTTTTTT. Amino acids: CATSRSRGSNEKLFF.

The chain combines TRBV5-1 with TRBJ2-1; D is unclear. Germline lookup yields CDR1 SGHRS and CDR2 YFSETQ. V was shortened by 4 bases and J by 5 bases, with 16 bases between the two germline ends. The CDR3 extends over 15 amino acids. The CDR3 sequence: CASSPDFARNNEQFF. The CDR3 DNA follows: TGCGCCAGCAGCCCGGATTTTGCGAGGAACAATGAGCAGTTCTTC.

This clone was seen a single time. The V gene is TRBV5-1, the J gene TRBJ2-1; 7 bases match TRBD1. Germline trimming cut 4 bases from V and 7 bases from J; bases unmatched to any gene: 8. Germline V CDR1 and CDR2: SGHRS, YFSETQ. The CDR3 runs 14 residues. The CDR3 spells CASSPAGTANEQFF. The CDR3 coding sequence is TGCGCCAGCAGCCCCGCCGGGACAGCTAATGAGCAGTTCTTC.

The chain has TRBV7-9 and TRBJ1-2, with D possibly being TRBD1 (6 bases). Trimming removed 2 bases from V and 4 bases from J, with 11 bases in between. CDR3 length: 14 amino acids. Germline lookup yields CDR1 SEHNR and CDR2 FQNEAQ (reference sequence). In DNA, the CDR3 is TGTGCCAGCAGCTTACAGGGGAGCCTCTATGGCTACACCTTC. The encoded protein is CASSLQGSLYGYTF. The variable domain in full, with the rest retrieved from reference TRBV7-9 and TRBJ1-2, is DTGVSQNPRHKITKRGQNVTFRCDPISEHNRLYWYRQTLGQGPEFLTYFQNEAQLEKSRLLSDRFSAERPKGSFSTLEIQRTEQGDSAMYLCASSLQGSLYGYTFGSGTRLTVV.

This clone was seen once. The chain has TRBV18 and TRBJ2-7; 11 nucleotides match TRBD2. There are 15 residues in the CDR3. Unmatched junction bases numbered 1, after V lost 0 bases and J lost 3 bases. Germline CDR1 KGHSH, CDR2 LQKENI. CDR3 protein: CASSPPTSGGYEQYF. The CDR3 DNA is TGTGCCAGCTCACCACCCACTAGCGGGGGCTACGAGCAGTACTTC.

This chain joins TRBV30 and TRBJ1-4, with D perhaps matching TRBD1 (6 bases). V lost 4 bases and J 8 bases, leaving 8 bases between the germline ends. The CDR3 covers 11 residues. The germline gives CDR1 GTSNPN, CDR2 SVGIG (reference sequence). This CDR3 is CAWTQGEKLFF. The CDR3 DNA reads as TGTGCCTGGACTCAGGGGGAAAAACTGTTTTTT.